These 15 T cell receptor beta chains came from one sample sequenced in a study of cytomegalovirus exposure and HLA in healthy donors. The PCR employed 60 Vbeta primers together with 13 Jbeta primers. Sequencing used immunoSEQ multiplex PCR; TCRdb keeps in-frame clones, though not all of them. The table shows 20,000 to 25,000 clones, with more than 75% occurring only once. Sequencing was carried out using PBMCs. All receptors derive from a male donor in good health and CMV-seronegative.

The chain combines TRBV30 with TRBJ2-7; D is unresolved. The V end was cut by 3 bases, the J end by 0 bases, with 15 bases between. The CDR3 runs to 15 residues. The germline V gene encodes CDR1 GTSNPN and CDR2 SVGIG (reference sequence). The CDR3 DNA reads as TGTGCCTGGAGCCCCCTAATCGTTAGCTCCTACGAGCAGTACTTC. Amino acids: CAWSPLIVSSYEQYF.

This sequence joins TRBV7-3 and TRBJ2-1, with TRBD1 identical over 9 bases. CDR3 length: 16 amino acids. Germline V gives CDR1 SGHTA, CDR2 FQGTGA. V was pared by 5 bases and J by 6 bases, with 11 bases of the junction left unmatched. In DNA, the CDR3 is TGTGCCAGCAGCACATACGGGACAGGGTTTGTCAATGAGCAGTTCTTC. The encoded protein is CASSTYGTGFVNEQFF.

This rearrangement joins TRBV6-4 to TRBJ2-1; the match to TRBD1 covers 8 bases. CDR3 length equals 15 residues. Germline values: CDR1 MRHNA, CDR2 SNTAGT. V was clipped by 6 bases and J by 8 bases; unmatched bases: 12. This CDR3 reads CASRSGTGKKDEQFF. The CDR3 coding sequence is TGTGCCAGCAGATCGGGGACAGGTAAGAAGGATGAGCAGTTCTTC.

In this sample, this clone turned up once. A read error may produce the germline difference seen at one junction end. The chain employs TRBV7-9 and TRBJ2-5; 15 bases map to TRBD2. The CDR3 length is 16 residues. Germline loops: CDR1 SEHNR, CDR2 FQNEAQ (reference sequence). CDR3 residues: CSSSLGLAGGPETQYF. In nucleotides, the CDR3 is TGTTCCAGCAGCTTAGGACTAGCGGGGGGGCCAGAGACCCAGTACTTC.

The chain uses TRBV5-1 and TRBJ2-5; 12 nucleotides line up with TRBD2. This CDR3 has 16 amino acids. Germline loops: CDR1 SGHRS, CDR2 YFSETQ. Trimming cost V 0 bases and J 2 bases; bases outside gene matches: 2. The chain's CDR3 is CASSLGTSGEQETQYF. The DNA for the CDR3 is TGCGCCAGCAGCTTGGGGACTAGCGGGGAACAAGAGACCCAGTACTTC. The full variable domain, rest sourced from reference TRBV5-1 and TRBJ2-5, is KAGVTQTPRYLIKTRGQQVTLSCSPISGHRSVSWYQQTPGQGLQFLFEYFSETQRNKGNFPGRFSGRQFSNSRSEMNVSTLELGDSALYLCASSLGTSGEQETQYFGPGTRLLVL.

The J gene is TRBJ2-3, the V gene TRBV5-1, with a weak D call TRBD2 (5 bases). The length of the CDR3 is 15 residues. Germline CDR1 SGHRS, CDR2 YFSETQ. V lost 2 bases, J lost 0 bases, and 10 bases lay in between. This chain's CDR3 is CASSLDYFSTDTQYF. Here the CDR3 DNA reads TGCGCCAGCAGCTTAGACTATTTTAGCACAGATACGCAGTATTTT.

The chain carries TRBV19 and TRBJ2-3, with D possibly matching TRBD2 (5 bases). The length of the CDR3 is 14 residues. V gave up 6 bases and J gave up 10 bases, with 20 bases separating them. Germline CDR1 reads LNHDA; CDR2 reads SQIVND (reference sequence). The CDR3 loop is CASSQAILATPQYF. CDR3 bases: TGTGCCAGTAGCCAGGCGATTTTAGCGACGCCGCAGTATTTT. Using reference TRBV19 and TRBJ2-3 for the parts outside the CDR3, the full variable domain is DGGITQSPKYLFRKEGQNVTLSCEQNLNHDAMYWYRQDPGQGLRLIYYSQIVNDFQKGDIAEGYSVSREKKESFPLTVTSAQKNPTAFYLCASSQAILATPQYFGPGTRLTVL.

The chain is built from TRBV29-1 and TRBJ2-1; D gene uncertain. Per germline, CDR1 SQVTM and CDR2 ANQGSEA. V was shortened by 6 bases and J by 7 bases, with 10 bases between the two germline ends. The CDR3 has 11 residues. In DNA form, the CDR3 reads TGCAGCGTGCCCAGCGTGAATGAGCAGTTCTTC. It encodes CSVPSVNEQFF.

The V and J genes are TRBV7-2 and TRBJ1-3; D gene uncertain. The germline CDR1 and CDR2 sequences are SGHTA and FQGNSA. V dropped 4 bases and J dropped 3 bases, with 7 bases sitting between them. The CDR3 is 13 amino acids. The CDR3 DNA reads as TGTGCCAGCAGCTCAGATCGTGGAAACACCATATATTTT. It codes for CASSSDRGNTIYF.

In its sample, this clone was seen once. This chain connects TRBV4-3 to TRBJ2-1, with D perhaps TRBD1 (5 bases). Germline V CDR1 and CDR2: LGHNA, YSLEER. This CDR3 has 16 amino acids. V gave up 4 bases and J gave up 8 bases, with 21 bases separating them. The CDR3 spells CASSLHKAAGFDEQFF. The CDR3 DNA reads as TGCGCCAGCAGCCTTCACAAGGCGGCAGGGTTCGATGAGCAGTTCTTC.

The genes are TRBV5-6 and TRBJ2-7; 7 bases match TRBD2. Germline CDR1 reads SGHDT; CDR2 reads YYEEEE. V shed 5 bases and J 1 base; nucleotides not matched to a gene: 6. The CDR3 runs 14 residues. The CDR3 is CASRTGGGSYEQYF. For the CDR3, the DNA is TGTGCCAGCAGGACTGGGGGGGGTTCCTACGAGCAGTACTTC.

The V gene is TRBV5-1, the J gene TRBJ2-1, with 9 bases that match TRBD2. J gave up 2 bases and V 2 bases, and 5 bases lay outside the gene matches. The CDR3 is made up of 16 amino acids. The V gene's germline CDR1 is SGHRS and CDR2 YFSETQ. Written as DNA, the CDR3 is TGCGCCAGCAGCTTCCGGCCTAGCGGGGCCTACAATGAGCAGTTCTTC. Translation: CASSFRPSGAYNEQFF.

This clone was detected only a few times. This rearrangement joins TRBV7-6 to TRBJ2-3; D is uncertain. The CDR3 is 15 amino acids. Germline assignment: CDR1 SGHVS and CDR2 FNYEAQ. Between the trimmed V and J ends, which lost 2 bases and 4 bases, there was a span of 13 bases. The CDR3 reads CASSLYGVPSDTQYF. CDR3 DNA sequence: TGTGCCAGCAGCTTATACGGAGTCCCGTCAGATACGCAGTATTTT.

The chain has TRBV5-1 and TRBJ2-5, with TRBD2 matching 7 bases. This CDR3 has 14 residues. V lost 4 bases, J lost 2 bases, and 5 bases stayed unmatched. Looked up from germline, CDR1 is SGHRS and CDR2 is YFSETQ. CDR3 nucleotide sequence: TGCGCCAGCAGCATCGGGACTATTCAAGAGACCCAGTACTTC. This sequence encodes CASSIGTIQETQYF.

The chain has TRBV4-3 and TRBJ2-5; 7 bases match TRBD2. Unmatched junction bases numbered 15, after V lost 2 bases and J lost 9 bases. This CDR3 has 16 residues. Germline V gene lookup returns CDR1 LGHNA and CDR2 YSLEER. The DNA of the CDR3 is TGCGCCAGCAGCCAAAACCTGGGACTACCAGAAAGTTCCCAGTACTTC. Translating gives CASSQNLGLPESSQYF.